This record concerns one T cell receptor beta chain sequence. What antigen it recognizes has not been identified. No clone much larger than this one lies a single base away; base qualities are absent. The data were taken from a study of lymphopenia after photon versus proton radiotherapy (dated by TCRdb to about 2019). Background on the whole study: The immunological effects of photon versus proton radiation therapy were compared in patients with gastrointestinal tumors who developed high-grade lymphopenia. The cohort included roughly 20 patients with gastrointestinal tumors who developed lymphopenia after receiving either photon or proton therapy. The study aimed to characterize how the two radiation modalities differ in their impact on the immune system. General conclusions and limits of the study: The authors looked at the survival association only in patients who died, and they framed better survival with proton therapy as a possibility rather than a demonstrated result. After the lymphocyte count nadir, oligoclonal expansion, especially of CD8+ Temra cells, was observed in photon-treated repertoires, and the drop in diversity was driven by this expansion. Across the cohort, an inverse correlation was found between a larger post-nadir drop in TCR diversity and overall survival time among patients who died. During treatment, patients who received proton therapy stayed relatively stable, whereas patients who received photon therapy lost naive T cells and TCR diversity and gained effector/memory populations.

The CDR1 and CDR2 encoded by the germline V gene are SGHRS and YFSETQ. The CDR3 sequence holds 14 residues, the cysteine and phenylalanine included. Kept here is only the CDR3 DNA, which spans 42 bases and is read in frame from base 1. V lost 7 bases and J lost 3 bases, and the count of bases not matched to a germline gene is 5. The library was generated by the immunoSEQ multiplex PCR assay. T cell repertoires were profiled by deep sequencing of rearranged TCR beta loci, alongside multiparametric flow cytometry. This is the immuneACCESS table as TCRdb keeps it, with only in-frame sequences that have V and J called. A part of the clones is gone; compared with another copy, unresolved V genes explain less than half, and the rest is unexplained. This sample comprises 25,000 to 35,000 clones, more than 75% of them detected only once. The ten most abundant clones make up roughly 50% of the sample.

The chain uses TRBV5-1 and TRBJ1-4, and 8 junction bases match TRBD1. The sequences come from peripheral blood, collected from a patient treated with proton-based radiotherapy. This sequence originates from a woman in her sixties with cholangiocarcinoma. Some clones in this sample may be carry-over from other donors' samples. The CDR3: CASSPQGANEKLFF. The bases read TGCGCCAGCTCCCCACAGGGGGCTAATGAAAAACTGTTTTTT.